This TCR beta chain was sequenced during a study of T cell changes during pregnancy in multiple sclerosis. The method was immunoSEQ multiplex PCR; TCRdb's version includes in-frame clones alone and lacks a portion of them. The data show roughly 69,000 clones, 75% to 95% seen once. The CDR3 extends over 12 amino acids. CDR1 MNHNY and CDR2 SVGAGI come from the germline V gene (reference sequence). Trimming shortened V by 11 bases and J by 2 bases, and 11 bases separated the two germline ends. This chain uses TRBV6-6 with TRBJ2-3, with D hard to call. The sequence was obtained from a female donor in good health, enrolled as a control in a pregnancy study. The sample was CD4+ T cells from peripheral blood mononuclear cells, taken in the third trimester of pregnancy. The CDR3 coding sequence is TGTGCCGCAGGTTCTCCCACAGATACGCAGTATTTT. Its translation: CAAGSPTDTQYF.